The T cell receptor (beta chain) described here comes from a study of blood T cell repertoires in COVID-19. This CDR3 is built from 14 residues. V lost 1 base and J 5 bases, leaving 10 bases between the germline ends. Germline loops: CDR1 SGHNT, CDR2 YYREEE (reference sequence). Participants, about 18 to 90 years old, spanned under 30 US areas. Methods used by the authors: Cell counts per sample came from amplifying reference gene primers. Data came from immunoSEQ multiplex PCR; TCRdb stores just in-frame clones and leaves some out. D and trimming were read from the DNA, whereas the V and J calls and clone size are those reported in that table. Altogether about 220,000 clones are present, around 83% being singletons, with the ten largest covering approximately 6.8%.

The chain joins TRBV5-4 to TRBJ1-3; weak D call: TRBD1 (6 bases). This TCR derives from a woman aged 40 to 50 who had recovered from COVID-19. The sample comprised PBMCs or T cells enriched from blood (not recorded which). CDR3 region: CASSLSGTRNTIYF. The CDR3 region has the DNA TGTGCCAGCAGCTTGAGCGGGACAAGAAACACCATATATTTT.